This TCR beta chain emerged from a study of blood T cell repertoires in COVID-19. Study overall: In each case, the material was cDNA or gDNA derived from T cells, B-cell-depleted T cells, or PBMCs.

In the original analysis: Using reference gene primer amplification, nucleated cell counts were estimated. Only in-frame clones appear in the TCRdb table, and some are missing; sequencing was by immunoSEQ multiplex PCR. The V and J calls and clone size are taken from that table; D and trimming were inferred from the DNA. The profile shows nearly 200,000 clones, about 80% of them singletons. This CDR3 has 16 amino acids. The germline V and J ends were trimmed by 2 bases and 7 bases, with 21 bases remaining between them. The germline gives CDR1 MNHEY, CDR2 SVGAGI. The genes are TRBV6-5 and TRBJ2-7; D gene uncertain. The clonotype comes from a human donor with acute or convalescent COVID-19. The donor label of this sample is uncertain. Sequenced sample: peripheral blood. The CDR3 DNA reads TGTGCCAGCAGTTACGGCCTCACGATCCCCCTCCAGGAGCAGTACTTC. Its translation: CASSYGLTIPLQEQYF.